The entry below gives a single T cell receptor (beta chain) sequence along with its context. Its antigen is unknown. The data stem from a study of shared clonotypes between healthy human individuals. General study points: The low donor count limited represented genetic and exposure-history diversity. Sampling covered blood only; tissue repertoires likely differ.

This CDR3 spans 13 amino acids. V was clipped by 5 bases and J by 0 bases, with 7 bases between them. Germline V gene lookup returns CDR1 SGHTA and CDR2 FQGNSA. An even split of each subset's genomic DNA across several immunoSEQ plates was performed. The assay was immunoSEQ multiplex PCR, and TCRdb's table has in-frame clones only and misses some. The sample shows 400,000 to 600,000 clones, more than 75% of them seen only once. The chain combines TRBV7-2 with TRBJ1-1; D is perhaps TRBD1 (5 bases). Source material: PBMCs. This clonotype was sampled from a middle-aged woman in good health. Some clones in this sample may be carry-over from other donors' samples. This CDR3 is CASSEGLNTEAFF. DNA for the CDR3: TGTGCCAGCAGCGAGGGGCTGAACACTGAAGCTTTCTTT.